The text below deals with one T cell receptor beta chain. J lost 6 bases, V lost 1 base, and 8 bases had no gene match. Germline CDR1 reads LNHDA; CDR2 reads SQIVND (reference sequence). The CDR3 extends over 15 amino acids. In the study's own analysis: Estimation of nucleated cell counts relied on the amplification of reference gene primers. Only in-frame clones appear in the TCRdb table, and some are missing; sequencing was by immunoSEQ multiplex PCR. That table furnishes V, J and clone size, whereas the DNA furnished D and trimming. The data hold approximately 140,000 clones, with around 89% observed a single time. This record comes from a study of blood T cell repertoires in COVID-19.

The sequencing input was peripheral blood. The chain combines TRBV19 with TRBJ1-2; 7 positions agree with TRBD1. This sequence was found in a man aged 65-85 years with active COVID-19. The CDR3 sequence is CASSIGQGVGNGYTF. CDR3 DNA sequence: TGTGCCAGTAGTATAGGACAGGGTGTTGGGAATGGCTACACCTTC. The entire variable domain, with the rest obtained from reference TRBV19 and TRBJ1-2, is as follows: DGGITQSPKYLFRKEGQNVTLSCEQNLNHDAMYWYRQDPGQGLRLIYYSQIVNDFQKGDIAEGYSVSREKKESFPLTVTSAQKNPTAFYLCASSIGQGVGNGYTFGSGTRLTVV.